This entry is about one T cell receptor beta chain. These data are taken from a study of T-cell reconstitution after alpha-beta-depleted transplantation in children. V lost 3 bases, J lost 4 bases, and 5 bases lay in between. The CDR3 is 12 amino acids. In germline, CDR1 is SGHDT, CDR2 YYEEEE. Unique molecular identifiers featured in how the TCRbeta library was prepared. TCRdb reprocessed the PCR reads via MiXCR and lists one record per CDR3 protein. Among nearly 550,000 distinct CDR3 sequences listed, about 18% were seen once. The chain joins TRBV5-6 to TRBJ2-4, with unresolved D. The clonotype was recovered from a human donor who donated a stem cell graft to a child with acute lymphoblastic leukemia. The sample in question was PBMCs from the stem cell graft donor, obtained from the stem cell graft. The CDR3 loop is CASSSTKNIQYF. The CDR3 DNA reads as TGTGCCAGCAGCTCAACGAAAAACATTCAGTACTTC.